The rows below give T cell receptor beta chains drawn from one sample of a study of T-cell memory formation after mild COVID-19. TCRdb re-called the 5' RACE reads through MiXCR, storing one row per CDR3 protein. The repertoire holds around 200,000 distinct CDR3 sequences, with approximately 17% as singletons. Sample: PBMCs or a T cell subset sorted from them (not recorded which). The receptor source for this set is a man between 18 and 35 years old who had mild COVID-19 (a few samples of this study predate the infection). Cell type and time point are not known. The CDR3 runs from the conserved cysteine through the conserved F or W. The order of the fields is V gene, clone size, J gene, D gene, CDR3 protein, CDR3 DNA. A D gene is named only where the DNA matches it firmly. Size is omitted from some rows. Given values are once, few, many or a class for expanded clones.

v_gene: TRBV24-1
abundance: -
j_gene: TRBJ2-7
d_gene: -
CDR3aa: CATSDYRGPVSYEQYF
CDR3nt: TGTGCCACCAGTGATTATAGGGGTCCGGTCTCCTACGAGCAGTACTTC

v_gene: TRBV28
abundance: once
j_gene: TRBJ1-2
d_gene: -
CDR3aa: CASRPRFTNYGYTF
CDR3nt: TGTGCCAGCAGACCACGGTTTACTAACTATGGCTACACCTTC

v_gene: TRBV6-5
abundance: few
j_gene: TRBJ2-2
d_gene: -
CDR3aa: CASTKRGGELFF
CDR3nt: TGTGCCAGCACCAAAAGGGGCGGGGAGCTGTTTTTT

v_gene: TRBV20-1
abundance: -
j_gene: TRBJ1-1
d_gene: -
CDR3aa: CSARLRTVTTEAFF
CDR3nt: TGCAGTGCTCGGTTAAGGACGGTTACCACTGAAGCTTTCTTT

v_gene: TRBV20-1
abundance: -
j_gene: TRBJ2-4
d_gene: -
CDR3aa: CSARDPTPILAKNIQYF
CDR3nt: TGCAGTGCTAGAGACCCGACACCAATTCTAGCCAAAAACATTCAGTACTTC

v_gene: TRBV20-1
abundance: -
j_gene: TRBJ2-3
d_gene: -
CDR3aa: CSAGPAYRGDTQYF
CDR3nt: TGCAGTGCCGGCCCGGCATATCGGGGGGATACGCAGTATTTT

v_gene: TRBV6-5
abundance: -
j_gene: TRBJ2-5
d_gene: TRBD2
CDR3aa: CASSPGGSQETQYF
CDR3nt: TGTGCCAGCAGTCCCGGGGGGAGTCAGGAGACCCAGTACTTC

v_gene: TRBV2
abundance: -
j_gene: TRBJ2-4
d_gene: -
CDR3aa: CASNPTGAKNIQYF
CDR3nt: TGTGCCAGCAACCCGACTGGAGCCAAAAACATTCAGTACTTC

v_gene: TRBV12-3/TRBV12-4
abundance: few
j_gene: TRBJ1-2
d_gene: TRBD1
CDR3aa: CASSPGGLSYTF
CDR3nt: TGTGCCAGCAGTCCAGGGGGGTTAAGCTACACCTTC

v_gene: TRBV20-1
abundance: -
j_gene: TRBJ2-3
d_gene: -
CDR3aa: CSARWSIGVTDTQYF
CDR3nt: TGCAGTGCTAGATGGTCTATCGGGGTCACAGATACGCAGTATTTT

v_gene: TRBV5-1
abundance: many
j_gene: TRBJ2-5
d_gene: -
CDR3aa: CASSLGQETQYF
CDR3nt: TGTGCCAGCAGCTTAGGTCAAGAGACCCAGTACTTC

v_gene: TRBV19
abundance: few
j_gene: TRBJ2-3
d_gene: -
CDR3aa: CASSTGNTQYF
CDR3nt: TGTGCCAGTAGTACCGGGAATACGCAGTATTTT

v_gene: TRBV4-1
abundance: few
j_gene: TRBJ2-3
d_gene: -
CDR3aa: CASSQEGFPSTDTQYF
CDR3nt: TGCGCCAGCAGCCAAGAGGGGTTCCCTAGCACAGATACGCAGTATTTT

v_gene: TRBV10-3
abundance: -
j_gene: TRBJ2-3
d_gene: TRBD2
CDR3aa: CAIRGTSLTDTQYF
CDR3nt: TGTGCCATCAGGGGGACTAGCCTCACAGATACGCAGTATTTT

v_gene: TRBV5-5
abundance: few
j_gene: TRBJ2-1
d_gene: -
CDR3aa: CASSPTAGSNEQFF
CDR3nt: TGTGCCAGCAGTCCAACGGCAGGTTCAAATGAGCAGTTCTTC

v_gene: TRBV7-2
abundance: -
j_gene: TRBJ1-2
d_gene: -
CDR3aa: CASSTRQLRGYTF
CDR3nt: TGTGCCAGCAGCACAAGACAGCTCCGGGGCTACACCTTC

v_gene: TRBV7-9
abundance: few
j_gene: TRBJ2-2
d_gene: -
CDR3aa: CASSLALGAGELFF
CDR3nt: TGTGCCAGCAGCTTAGCGCTGGGGGCCGGGGAGCTGTTTTTT

v_gene: TRBV5-1
abundance: -
j_gene: TRBJ1-4
d_gene: -
CDR3aa: CASSVTATNEKLFF
CDR3nt: TGCGCCAGCAGCGTGACAGCAACTAATGAAAAACTGTTTTTT

v_gene: TRBV3-1
abundance: many
j_gene: TRBJ1-2
d_gene: -
CDR3aa: CASSHRFKGDYGYTF
CDR3nt: TGTGCCAGCAGCCACCGTTTTAAGGGGGACTATGGCTACACCTTC

v_gene: TRBV6-5
abundance: once
j_gene: TRBJ2-7
d_gene: TRBD1
CDR3aa: CASSYSGTGYEQYF
CDR3nt: TGTGCCAGCAGTTACTCAGGGACAGGCTACGAGCAGTACTTC

v_gene: TRBV2
abundance: few
j_gene: TRBJ1-5
d_gene: TRBD1
CDR3aa: CASSLQGADQPQHF
CDR3nt: TGTGCCAGCAGTCTCCAGGGGGCCGATCAGCCCCAGCATTTT

v_gene: TRBV4-3
abundance: few
j_gene: TRBJ2-3
d_gene: -
CDR3aa: CASSQGNPTGTDTQYF
CDR3nt: TGCGCCAGCAGCCAAGGAAACCCGACCGGCACAGATACGCAGTATTTT

v_gene: TRBV18
abundance: -
j_gene: TRBJ2-5
d_gene: -
CDR3aa: CASSLYSEETQYF
CDR3nt: TGTGCCAGCTCACTGTATAGCGAAGAGACCCAGTACTTC

v_gene: TRBV7-9
abundance: -
j_gene: TRBJ1-1
d_gene: -
CDR3aa: CASSWRGAEAFF
CDR3nt: TGTGCCAGCAGCTGGAGGGGGGCTGAAGCTTTCTTT

v_gene: TRBV7-2
abundance: -
j_gene: TRBJ2-5
d_gene: TRBD2
CDR3aa: CASSFGTSEETQYF
CDR3nt: TGTGCCAGCAGCTTCGGGACTAGTGAAGAGACCCAGTACTTC

v_gene: TRBV7-2
abundance: -
j_gene: TRBJ1-2
d_gene: -
CDR3aa: CASSEGWRAYTF
CDR3nt: TGTGCCAGCAGCGAGGGATGGAGGGCCTACACCTTC

v_gene: TRBV6-1
abundance: -
j_gene: TRBJ1-2
d_gene: -
CDR3aa: CASSAYGGGYGYTF
CDR3nt: TGTGCCAGCAGTGCTTACGGGGGTGGCTATGGCTACACCTTC

v_gene: TRBV24-1
abundance: -
j_gene: TRBJ2-5
d_gene: -
CDR3aa: CATSDLTVMTETQYF
CDR3nt: TGTGCCACCAGTGACCTGACAGTAATGACAGAGACCCAGTACTTC

v_gene: TRBV7-9
abundance: -
j_gene: TRBJ1-4
d_gene: -
CDR3aa: CASSGQGPTNEKLFF
CDR3nt: TGTGCCAGCAGCGGTCAGGGGCCAACTAATGAAAAACTGTTTTTT

v_gene: TRBV5-1
abundance: -
j_gene: TRBJ2-3
d_gene: TRBD2
CDR3aa: CASSLELAGADTQYF
CDR3nt: TGCGCCAGCAGCTTGGAACTAGCGGGGGCAGATACGCAGTATTTT

v_gene: TRBV7-9
abundance: many
j_gene: TRBJ1-2
d_gene: -
CDR3aa: CASSSDFYGYTF
CDR3nt: TGTGCCAGCAGTTCCGACTTCTATGGCTACACCTTC